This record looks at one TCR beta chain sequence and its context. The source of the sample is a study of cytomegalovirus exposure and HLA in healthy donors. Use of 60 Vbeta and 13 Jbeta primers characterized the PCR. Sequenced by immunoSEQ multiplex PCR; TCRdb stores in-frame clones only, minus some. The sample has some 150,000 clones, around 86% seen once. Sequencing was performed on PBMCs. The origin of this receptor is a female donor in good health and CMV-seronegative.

This CDR3 reads CASSIPGQGNPYEQYF. As DNA, the CDR3 is TGTGCCAGCAGTATTCCGGGACAGGGGAATCCCTACGAGCAGTACTTC. The V call is TRBV28, the J call TRBJ2-7; 10 bases align to TRBD1. Germline V gives CDR1 MDHEN, CDR2 SYDVKM. Unmatched junction bases numbered 9, after V lost 5 bases and J lost 2 bases. The CDR3 spans 16 residues. The whole variable domain, remainder taken from reference TRBV28 and TRBJ2-7, is DVKVTQSSRYLVKRTGEKVFLECVQDMDHENMFWYRQDPGLGLRLIYFSYDVKMKEKGDIPEGYSVSREKKERFSLILESASTNQTSMYLCASSIPGQGNPYEQYFGPGTRLTVT.